This T cell receptor beta chain comes out of a study of human T cells and chemical hapten exposure (dated by TCRdb to the early 2020s). Turning to the overall study: For sensitization, 2% DPC in acetone was applied to a 2 cm by 2 cm area of upper inner arm skin. Patch testing was done on the upper back using Finn chambers containing 0.01% DPC, and results were scored after 6 days according to International Contact Dermatitis Research Group standards. For TCR sequencing, blood came from about 28 alopecia patients at anywhere from one to four time points (pre-sensitization, 2, 6 and 24 weeks). The mostly female patient cohort included alopecia areata with under or over 50% scalp involvement, alopecia totalis and alopecia universalis. Libraries were combined into a pool for sequencing, and differences in TCR yield between samples came mainly from small differences in library volumes within the pool. Blood was sampled from patients pre-sensitization (week 0) and at 2, 6 and about 24 weeks after DPC sensitization. Throughout the roughly 24-week study period, patients were also given weekly therapeutic DPC doses on the scalp. Peripheral blood TCR repertoire changes were tracked in vivo in alopecia patients during primary and secondary sensitization to the hapten diphenylcyclopropenone (DPC). Study-wide conclusions, independent of this receptor: Because every patient had alopecia, a presumed autoimmune disease, the patients' immune response might differ from that of healthy individuals. After repeated subsampling, the strength of the expansion versus patch-test correlation and the threshold at which it became significant changed. The number of PT1 expanded TCRs positively correlated with patch test score, significant at thresholds 8, 16 and 32 but not 4. Significantly more large CDR3 similarity clusters were formed by expanded TCRs than by pre-sensitization or healthy control sets, consistent with antigen-driven responses. No change with DPC sensitization was found in the number of TCRs above 1 in 1000 frequency, and no evidence of global repertoire structure alterations was found.

Sample time point, as interpreted from the label and publication: patch test 3, about 24 weeks after DPC sensitization. The sample's treatment or condition label is to be understood as: therapeutic diphenylcyclopropenone sensitization with weekly scalp DPC. At every patch-test visit, the blood draw took place before the patch test was put on. Patients were considered eligible if aged 18 to 70, diagnosed with alopecia and deemed suitable for DPC therapy, and patients were excluded if pregnant. Total RNA was extracted from unfractionated whole blood collected in Tempus Blood RNA tubes. Library preparation was by RACE. TCRdb lists the instrument as NextSeq 500. Library preparation attached unique molecular identifiers to individual cDNA molecules for quantitative, reproducible TCR counting. Both TCR alpha and TCR beta chains were sequenced from each blood RNA sample. From the authors' description of their analysis: Samples had a median of roughly 91,000 TCRs, with a range from about 20,000 to 690,600. V, J and CDR3 annotation of the TCR reads was performed with the Decombinator software suite. To make PS versus PT1 abundance plots, every sample was subsampled to the same number of TCRs (28,000). TCRs were defined as expanded if absent before sensitization and observed at least eight times at the 2-week time point. TCRdb trimmed the raw reads at Q25, called clones with MiXCR and kept productive beta chains. Rows with a matching CDR3 protein are joined into one entry that keeps the most common DNA and genes. These V and J calls rely on TCRdb rather than the paper's analysis. This sample has about 110,000 distinct CDR3 sequences in its table, and 30% to 35% of those were observed once. About 2.7% of the sample goes to the ten largest clones.

CDR1 MNHEY and CDR2 SVGEGT are derived from the germline V gene. The CDR3 covers 15 residues, taking in both the cysteine and the phenylalanine. Only the CDR3 portion is preserved as DNA: 45 bases, with reading frame beginning at the first base. V trim: 4 bases; J trim: 5 bases; unmatched bases: 8. This clonotype was observed a handful of times. There is no known antigen for this receptor. No base qualities exist here, and no much larger clone lies one base off it. The TCR comes from a man aged 40-49 years with alopecia areata. Some clones in this sample may be carry-over from other donors' samples. The sequenced sample was whole blood, obtained in connection with sensitization to the hapten diphenylcyclopropenone (DPC). The chain links TRBV6-2 or TRBV6-3 with TRBJ1-1; 9 middle bases align to TRBD1. The CDR3 reads CASSSDRGRGTEAFF. The bases are TGTGCCAGCAGTTCCGACAGGGGGAGGGGGACTGAAGCTTTCTTT.